This T cell receptor (beta chain) was captured in a study of cytomegalovirus exposure and HLA in healthy donors. Study-wide results and limits: An analysis was carried out at a later point. It showed that HLA-associated TCR beta chains were more clonally expanded than equally common non-associated chains. The authors later linked a missense DCLRE1C variant to TCR beta V- and J-gene trimming. Common viral pathogens seemed, in a later analysis, to connect with several of the most significant clusters. HLA allele associations emerged for about 16,000 TCR beta sequences in a later analysis, at 0.05 false discovery rate.

The CDR3 extends over 15 amino acids. The germline CDR1 and CDR2 sequences are SGHNT and YYREEE (reference sequence). The J segment lost 10 bases and the V segment lost 0 bases, leaving 8 bases of the junction unmatched. Regarding this clone: Its matching antigen is unknown.

It was with 60 Vbeta and 13 Jbeta primers that the PCR ran. Method: immunoSEQ multiplex PCR; TCRdb's copy keeps in-frame clones and lacks some. The sample records around 40,000 clones, roughly 87% being singletons. The receptor's source is a woman aged 40 to 55 in good health and CMV-seropositive. The J gene is TRBJ2-2, the V gene TRBV5-4, with 8 bases matching TRBD1. The sequenced material came from PBMCs. Here the CDR3 DNA reads TGTGCCAGCAGCTTGGAGGGACAGGCCGCCTCGGAGCTGTTTTTT. Protein: CASSLEGQAASELFF.